This T cell receptor beta chain was sequenced in a study of shared clonotypes between healthy human individuals. Libraries were prepared by immunoSEQ multiplex PCR; TCRdb keeps only in-frame clonotypes and omits some of them. The repertoire consists of about 2 million clones, with just under 95% occurring once and the leading ten covering around 1.1%. CD45RO-negative, CCR7-positively selected cells formed the naive CD8 fraction, excluding terminally differentiated effector memory CD45RA+ cells. A word on this clone: The sample has other DNA sequences that encode this CDR3 too.

From germline, CDR1 is MDHEN and CDR2 SYDVKM. This CDR3 region has 13 residues. Losses at the gene ends were 4 bases for V and 4 bases for J; bases not matched to a gene: 2. Sequencing used naive CD8+ T cells sorted from blood. The chain has TRBV28 and TRBJ2-7; 9 nucleotides align to TRBD1. This TCR was recovered from a man between 18 and 29 years old in good health. The CDR3: CASSYDRGYEQYF. In nucleotides, the CDR3 is TGTGCCAGCAGTTATGACAGGGGGTACGAGCAGTACTTC.